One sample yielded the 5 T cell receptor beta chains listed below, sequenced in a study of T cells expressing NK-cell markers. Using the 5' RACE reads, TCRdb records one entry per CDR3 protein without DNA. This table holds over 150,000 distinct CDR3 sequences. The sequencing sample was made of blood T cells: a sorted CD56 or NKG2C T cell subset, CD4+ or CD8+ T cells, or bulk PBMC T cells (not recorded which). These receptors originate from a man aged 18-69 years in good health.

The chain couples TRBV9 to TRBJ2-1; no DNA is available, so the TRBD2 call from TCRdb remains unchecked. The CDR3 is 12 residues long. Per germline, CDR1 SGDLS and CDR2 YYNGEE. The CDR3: CASSATGGEQFF.

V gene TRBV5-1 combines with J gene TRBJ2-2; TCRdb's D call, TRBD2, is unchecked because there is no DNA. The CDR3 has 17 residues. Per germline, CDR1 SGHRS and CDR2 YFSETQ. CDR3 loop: CASSLGAAGGRPGELFF.

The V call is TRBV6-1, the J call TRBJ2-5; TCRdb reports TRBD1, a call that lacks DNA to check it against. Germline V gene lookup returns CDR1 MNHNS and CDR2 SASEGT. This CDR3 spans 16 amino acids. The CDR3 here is CASSASRQGVWETQYF.

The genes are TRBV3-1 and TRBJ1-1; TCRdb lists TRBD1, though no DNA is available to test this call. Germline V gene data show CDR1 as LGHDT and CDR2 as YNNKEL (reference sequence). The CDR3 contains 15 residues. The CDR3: CASSFGPPGVPEAFF. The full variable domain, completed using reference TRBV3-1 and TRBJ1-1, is DTAVSQTPKYLVTQMGNDKSIKCEQNLGHDTMYWYKQDSKKFLKIMFSYNNKELIINETVPNRFSPKSPDKAHLNLHINSLELGDSAVYFCASSFGPPGVPEAFFGQGTRLTVV.

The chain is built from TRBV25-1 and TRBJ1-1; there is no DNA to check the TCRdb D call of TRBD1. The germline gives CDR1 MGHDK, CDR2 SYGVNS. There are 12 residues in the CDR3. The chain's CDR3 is CASSEWGKEAFF.